This T cell receptor (beta chain) was found in a study of blood T cells in healthy people across ages. Study background: Template switching picked up about one barcoded beta molecule for each two T cells.

V was shortened by 5 bases and J by 0 bases, with 19 bases between the two germline ends. CDR3 length: 17 amino acids. A J-beta primer mix and a sample-barcoded 5' primer were used in a second PCR of about 7 to 12 cycles. Each CDR3 protein gets one entry after TCRdb re-called the 5' RACE reads with MiXCR. This sample has roughly 680,000 distinct CDR3 sequences, with around 49% found just once. Whenever a sample was processed, at least 6 million PBMCs were isolated. There were at least 5.5 micrograms of total RNA extracted from every sample. This chain connects TRBV12-3 or TRBV12-4 to TRBJ1-2; maybe TRBD1 (5 bases). This TCR was sampled from a woman aged 60-75 years in good health. Specimen: blood. The CDR3: CASSRRGDRRSNYGYTF. CDR3 in DNA: TGTGCCAGCAGTCGGCGGGGGGATAGGAGGTCTAACTATGGCTACACCTTC.